These T cell receptor beta chains were read from a single sample in a study of regulatory T cells in long-lasting Graves disease. TCRdb used MiXCR to reprocess the multiplex PCR reads, holding one entry per CDR3 protein. Altogether a few hundred thousand distinct CDR3 sequences are present, approximately 20% being singletons, with the ten largest covering around 20%. The sequencing here drew on peripheral blood mononuclear cells (PBMCs), taken at new diagnosis, from a patient treated with antithyroid drugs. The source is a female donor with Graves disease. Both conserved end residues are part of each CDR3. The size entry is marked missing in some rows and otherwise reads once, few, many or a size class.

>many|TRBJ1-2|TRBV5-1
CASSFQGAIGYTF
>.|TRBJ2-7|TRBV30
CAWSVQFEQYF
>.|TRBJ1-2|TRBV10-2
CASRGLYYGYTF
>many|TRBJ2-3|TRBV20-1
CSASRPSGGYTDTQYF
>many|TRBJ2-5|TRBV5-1
CASSLSSGRGGTQYF
>many|TRBJ2-4|TRBV24-1
CATSDLHSAGGQGNIQYF
>many|TRBJ2-2|TRBV11-2
CASSSYRGQTGELFF
>many|TRBJ1-3|TRBV6-5
CASSYSIGVGNTIYF
>few|TRBJ2-2|TRBV7-9
CASSLRTSARTGELFF
>few|TRBJ1-2|TRBV5-6
CASSLPLDRGQSYTF
>many|TRBJ2-3|TRBV18
CASSPPVGEDTQYF
>many|TRBJ2-3|TRBV29-1
CSVEKGFTDTQYF
>.|TRBJ2-1|TRBV4-3
CASSQERRSRDEQFF
>.|TRBJ2-5|TRBV27
CASSPWTSGGVTQYF
>many|TRBJ2-7|TRBV7-9
CASSHGGGEQYF
>many|TRBJ2-1|TRBV20-1
CSARDLGESDNEQFF
>many|TRBJ2-1|TRBV6-2/TRBV6-3
CASSEGLAVYNEQFF
>many|TRBJ1-1|TRBV5-1
CASSLGLGTEAFF
>.|TRBJ2-1|TRBV7-9
CASRLDEQFF
>many|TRBJ2-7|TRBV14
CASSQDGLAGSEQYF
>many|TRBJ2-7|TRBV10-3
CAISDGTRVGYEQYF
>.|TRBJ1-1|TRBV18
CASSPGQHTEAFF
>many|TRBJ2-2|TRBV10-3
CAISAAGGDTGELFF
>many|TRBJ1-2|TRBV3-1
CASSQDSLTNYGYTF
>few|TRBJ2-2|TRBV27
CASSLIFRGNGELFF
>few|TRBJ2-3|TRBV28
CATRETDTQYF
>many|TRBJ2-7|TRBV7-8
CASSLAASGSMSSYEQYF
>many|TRBJ2-7|TRBV18
CASSPALGQGTYEQYF
>many|TRBJ2-5|TRBV20-1
CSARVPPGQETQYF
>many|TRBJ1-1|TRBV3-1
CASSRRGTGNTEAFF
>many|TRBJ1-1|TRBV11-3
CASSGLGVWNTEAFF